This entry is about one T cell receptor beta chain. Its binding antigen is unknown. Per-base qualities were not stored, and no clone one base away is much larger. The cohort consisted of fewer than 700 healthy bone marrow donors. At the time of sampling, every cohort member was nominally healthy, though immune exposures that went unrecorded were likely present. The donor tested CMV seropositive and was one of the 289 seropositive cohort members. A peripheral blood sample was collected from each donor, and TCR beta sequencing was performed on peripheral blood mononuclear cells. Genomic DNA was extracted from the blood cell samples with the Qiagen DNeasy Blood Extraction Kit. The protocol used for the library was the immunoSEQ multiplex PCR assay. A mixture of 60 forward primers for TCR Vbeta segments and 13 reverse primers for TCR Jbeta segments was used in the multiplex PCR. The CDR3 region of rearranged TCR beta genes was amplified from genomic DNA by a multiplex PCR assay. On the Illumina HiSeq System, the amplified TCR beta libraries were sequenced as 87-base-pair reads. In the paper's pipeline: A later analysis tallied roughly 78 million unique TCR beta chains across the 660 or so repertoires, and around 10 million of those chains were shared by two or more donors. Raw reads were error-corrected and collapsed into unique sequences by a nearest-neighbor algorithm in which closely related sequences were merged to remove PCR and sequencing errors. Alignment of CDR3 sequences to IMGT reference sequences was used to assign V, D and J gene segments. For a sequence to be retained, a match of at least six nucleotides to both a V gene segment and a J gene segment was required. Rearrangements were classified as productive when the CDR3 lacked stop codons and remained in frame with V and J, and all other rearrangements were classified as non-productive. Following IMGT convention, CDR3 was defined as the stretch from the second conserved V-encoded cysteine up to the conserved J-encoded phenylalanine. The earlier analysis of about 570 of the donors excluded any sequence lacking an unambiguous match to a single V gene segment. In an earlier analysis of approximately 610 of the donors, V segments were called functional above 56.7% productive rearrangements and were called segregating when the between-donor standard deviation exceeded 5%. A statistical classification framework was developed to diagnose cytomegalovirus status using the catalog of TCR beta chain sequences. A later analysis assigned V and J genes by comparing TCR nucleotide sequences with IMGT/GENE-DB human TR gene sequences. The TCRdist pipeline was used in a later analysis to assign CDR3 sequences and most-parsimonious VDJ recombination scenarios. In a later analysis, each TCR beta chain was defined by its CDR3 amino acid sequence together with its V-gene family, and reads lacking a unique V-gene family were excluded. To address suspected cross-contamination and a sequencing artifact, a later analysis removed a few hundred highly shared, low-generation-probability nucleotide sequences. In a later analysis, a clonal expansion index was calculated for each public chain from normalized within-repertoire ranks of inferred template counts. A later analysis computed generation probabilities with a VDJ recombination model fitted to out-of-frame rearrangements, and checked the results against IGoR. In a later analysis, hypergeometric tests were used to score TCR-TCR, TCR-HLA and TCR-CMV co-occurrence, with a repertoire-size bias correction applied to TCR pairs. False discovery rates were estimated in a later analysis by permuting HLA or CMV assignments 20 times. A later analysis grouped co-occurring TCRs with DBSCAN, adding TCRdist sequence similarity when clustering within HLA-allele-positive subsets. Co-occurrence clustering excluded repertoires with fewer than 30,000 or more than 120,000 public chains, plus five with anomalous nucleotide sharing. TCRdb re-hosts the immuneACCESS table, in-frame sequences only. Its copies lack some clones; in the studies checked, an unresolved V gene accounts for under half of them, and the cause for the rest is not known. The D gene and trimming were derived from the DNA, and the V and J assignments and clone size from that table. The sample table records about 160,000 clones; around 65% of these occur just once. Around 2.8% of the sample is held by the ten biggest clonotypes.

The germline ends are 11 bases apart after V is trimmed by 4 bases and J by 5 bases. The CDR3 goes from the cysteine to the phenylalanine over 13 residues. Only CDR3 DNA is held: 39 bases, read in frame from base 1. Based on the germline V gene, the CDR1 and CDR2 sequences are MNHEY and SVGAGI. The data were obtained in a study of cytomegalovirus exposure and HLA in healthy donors (TCRdb year 2017). Study-level background: An earlier analysis of 550 to 700 of the donors reported 250 to 300 Gb of sequence data and about 100 million unique TCR beta sequences from about 180 million T cells. Roughly 300 gigabases of sequencing data and tens of millions of unique TCR sequences were included in an early release covering about 700 HLA-typed donors. The genetic ancestry cluster associated with self-reported Caucasian donors included roughly 84% of the roughly 400 genotyped donors. The study was designed to test whether signatures of past pathogen exposure could be identified by cataloging public T cell receptors. The study profiled the T cell repertoires of approximately 700 subjects by immunosequencing and related them to cytomegalovirus serostatus. Along with the approximately 600-subject first cohort, a separate validation cohort of around 120 different subjects was used. The study combined high-throughput TCR immunosequencing, statistical association of individual TCRs with disease status, and machine learning to predict cytomegalovirus infection status. To study patterns of TCR occurrence, a later analysis re-analyzed previously published TCR beta repertoires from hundreds of donors and added high-resolution HLA genotyping. The later analysis used no new phenotypic data to find candidate immune exposures, relying instead on TCR beta sequences and their occurrence across donors. In an earlier analysis of around 540 of the donors, high-throughput TCR beta sequencing was used to judge whether each TCR beta V gene segment behaved as functional or pseudogenic. Donor age, sex, ethnicity and CMV serostatus were collected together with the repertoire data. In a later genetic analysis, genome-wide SNP genotypes for about three fifths of the 666 donors were used, and that subset was treated as a discovery cohort. All discovery cohort repertoires had been generated on a single sequencing platform. Class I and class II HLA loci were covered by the typing at four-digit resolution. The number of typed donors differed by locus: roughly 629-630 for A, B, C, DRB1 and DQB1; 500 to 550 for DQA1; some 590 for DPA1; and roughly 450 for DPB1. About five DR-DQ haplotypes were treated as single units for association and clustering because of strong linkage in the cohort. Among some 400 genotyped donors of the cohort, an average of roughly 240,000 unique TCR beta nucleotide sequences were sequenced per donor, about a sixth of them non-productive.

Overall study results and their limits: In an earlier analysis of more than 450 of the donors, most TCR beta V segments were observed in productive rearrangements about 90% or about 30% of the time, broadly matching IMGT annotations. Because some donors lacked HLA typing at each locus, the association tests relied only on the typed subset. Specific HLA alleles were associated with over 15,000 TCR beta sequences at a false discovery rate of 0.05 in a later analysis. A total of about 180 TCR beta chains were listed by the study as associated with cytomegalovirus. Linkage disequilibrium might explain the correlated functional status among segregating V segments, but an unknown experimental factor could not be ruled out. The classifier was reported to diagnose cytomegalovirus status with high specificity and sensitivity in both the original cohort and the validation cohort. A cluster of highly shared sequence variants was judged likely to represent a technical artifact of the sequencing pipeline. When HLA alleles, especially DR and DQ, strongly co-occurred, TCR associations were difficult to assign to individual alleles. A later analysis found that most CMV-associated TCR beta chains appeared HLA-restricted, with HLA associations seemingly driven largely by CMV exposure. This cohort had only TCR beta chains sequenced, and the lack of alpha or paired-chain data limited which features could be detected. A further reported finding was that TCR beta sequences accurately predicted the HLA-A and HLA-B alleles for most subjects in the first cohort. About 17 rarely observed V segments, including chromosome 9 orphons, were excluded from the earlier analysis of a few hundred of the donors because counts were too low. A later analysis found that TCR association rates varied across HLA loci, with DRB1 alleles showing the most associated TCRs and HLA-C alleles the fewest. In a later analysis, HLA-associated TCR beta chains were found to be more clonally expanded and to have lower generation probabilities than equally common non-associated chains. According to the authors, the approach could potentially be generalized to other disease states and immunological phenotypes. Presence/absence analyses assumed roughly uniform sequencing depth across donors, an assumption that may not hold. In vitro tests confirmed that a few of the cytomegalovirus-associated TCR beta chains recognize cytomegalovirus antigens. In a later analysis, several top co-occurrence clusters were reported to appear linked to parvovirus B19, influenza, CMV and Epstein-Barr virus. Because the 87-base-pair reads could not distinguish some IMGT-functional V segments, including TRBV6-2 and TRBV6-3, those segments were excluded. While some public TCRs were present in many individuals, most TCR sequences turned up only very rarely across donors. According to a later genetic analysis, donors in an Asian-associated ancestry cluster had fewer N-insertions in productive TCRs than the approximately 650-donor mean. A later genetic analysis associated a missense DCLRE1C variant with V-gene and J-gene trimming of TCR beta chains, and an independent cohort replicated the association. Immune exposure information for the cohort was limited to CMV serostatus.

Sequenced input: PBMCs. The origin of this receptor is a woman between 40 and 50 years old in good health and CMV-seropositive. The sequence is built from TRBV6-5 and TRBJ2-5; possibly the D gene is TRBD2, per 5 matching bases. The bases read TGTGCCAGCAGTTTTGGAGGCGGCGAGACCCAGTACTTC. This translates into CASSFGGGETQYF.